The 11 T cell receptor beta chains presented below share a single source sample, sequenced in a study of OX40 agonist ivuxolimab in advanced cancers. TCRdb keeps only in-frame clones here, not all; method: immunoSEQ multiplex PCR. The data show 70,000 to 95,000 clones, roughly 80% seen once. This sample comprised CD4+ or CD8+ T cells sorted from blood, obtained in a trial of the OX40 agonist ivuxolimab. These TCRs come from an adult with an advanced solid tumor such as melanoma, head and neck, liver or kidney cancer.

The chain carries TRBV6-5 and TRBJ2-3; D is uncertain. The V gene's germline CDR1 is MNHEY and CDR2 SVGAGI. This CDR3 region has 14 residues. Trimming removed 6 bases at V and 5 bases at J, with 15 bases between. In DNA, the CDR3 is TGTGCCAGCAGCCTCACTCACTTGGGAGATACGCAGTATTTT. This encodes CASSLTHLGDTQYF.

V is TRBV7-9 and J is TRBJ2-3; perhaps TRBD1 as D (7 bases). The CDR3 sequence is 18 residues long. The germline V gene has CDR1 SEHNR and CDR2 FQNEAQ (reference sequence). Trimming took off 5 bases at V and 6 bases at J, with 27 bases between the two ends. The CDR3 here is CASSNGRLGQVLRDTQYF. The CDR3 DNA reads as TGTGCCAGCAGCAATGGGAGGCTTGGACAGGTCCTACGGGATACGCAGTATTTT.

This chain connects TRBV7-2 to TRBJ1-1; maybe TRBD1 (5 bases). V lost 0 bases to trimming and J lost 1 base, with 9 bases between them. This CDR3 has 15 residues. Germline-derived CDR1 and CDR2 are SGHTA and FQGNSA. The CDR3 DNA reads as TGTGCCAGCAGCTTAGCGTACGGACAGAACACTGAAGCTTTCTTT. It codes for CASSLAYGQNTEAFF. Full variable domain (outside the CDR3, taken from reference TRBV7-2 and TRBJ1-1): GAGVSQSPSNKVTEKGKDVELRCDPISGHTALYWYRQSLGQGLEFLIYFQGNSAPDKSGLPSDRFSAERTGGSVSTLTIQRTQQEDSAVYLCASSLAYGQNTEAFFGQGTRLTVV.

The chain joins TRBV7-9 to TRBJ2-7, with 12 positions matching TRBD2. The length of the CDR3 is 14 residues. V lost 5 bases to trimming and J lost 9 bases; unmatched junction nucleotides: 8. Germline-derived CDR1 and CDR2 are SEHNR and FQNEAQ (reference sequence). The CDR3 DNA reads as TGTGCCAGCAGCCTTATTCTAGCGGGGGGGCCGCAGTACTTC. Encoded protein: CASSLILAGGPQYF.

The CDR3 region is CASITTDTQYF. The DNA for the CDR3 is TGTGCCAGCATCACGACAGATACGCAGTATTTT. V usage is TRBV9 and J usage is TRBJ2-3, with D unresolved. The CDR3 extends over 11 amino acids. Germline lookup yields CDR1 SGDLS and CDR2 YYNGEE. V gave up 6 bases and J gave up 3 bases, with 5 bases separating them.

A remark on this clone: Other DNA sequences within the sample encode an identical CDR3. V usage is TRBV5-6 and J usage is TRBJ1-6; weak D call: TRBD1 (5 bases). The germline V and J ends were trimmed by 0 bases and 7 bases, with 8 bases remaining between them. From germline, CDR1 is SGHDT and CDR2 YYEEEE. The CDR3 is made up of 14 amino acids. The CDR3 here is CASSLGQGNSPLHF. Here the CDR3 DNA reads TGTGCCAGCAGCTTGGGGCAGGGAAATTCACCCCTCCACTTT.

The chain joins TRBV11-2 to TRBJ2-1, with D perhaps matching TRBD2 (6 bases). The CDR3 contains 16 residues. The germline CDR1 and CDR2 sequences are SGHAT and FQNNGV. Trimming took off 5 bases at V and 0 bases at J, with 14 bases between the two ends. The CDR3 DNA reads TGTGCCAGCAGCCTGCATGCGGGGAGCTCCTACAATGAGCAGTTCTTC. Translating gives CASSLHAGSSYNEQFF.

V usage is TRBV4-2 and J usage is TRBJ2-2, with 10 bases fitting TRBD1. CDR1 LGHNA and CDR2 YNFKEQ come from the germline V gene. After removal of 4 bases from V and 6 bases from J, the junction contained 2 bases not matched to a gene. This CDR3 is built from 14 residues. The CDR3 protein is CASSRQGASGELFF. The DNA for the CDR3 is TGTGCCAGCAGCCGACAGGGGGCCTCCGGGGAGCTGTTTTTT.

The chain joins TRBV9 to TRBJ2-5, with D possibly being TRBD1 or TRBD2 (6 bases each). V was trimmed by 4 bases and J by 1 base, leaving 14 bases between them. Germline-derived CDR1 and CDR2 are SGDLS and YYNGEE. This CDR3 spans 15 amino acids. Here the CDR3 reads CASSPGGGGQETQYF. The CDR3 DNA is TGTGCCAGCAGCCCGGGCGGAGGGGGCCAAGAGACCCAGTACTTC.

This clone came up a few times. CDR3: CASGRGQETQYF. CDR3 DNA: TGTGCCAGCGGTCGGGGGCAAGAGACCCAGTACTTC. The chain carries TRBV7-9 and TRBJ2-5; D perhaps matches TRBD2 (6 bases). Germline CDR1 and CDR2: SEHNR and FQNEAQ (reference sequence). V was cut by 8 bases and J by 2 bases, with 9 bases left in between. The CDR3 has 12 residues. Filled out from reference TRBV7-9 and TRBJ2-5, the complete variable domain reads DTGVSQNPRHKITKRGQNVTFRCDPISEHNRLYWYRQTLGQGPEFLTYFQNEAQLEKSRLLSDRFSAERPKGSFSTLEIQRTEQGDSAMYLCASGRGQETQYFGPGTRLLVL.

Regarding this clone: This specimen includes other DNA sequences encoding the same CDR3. The CDR3 protein is CASSPPGQETQYF. CDR3 DNA sequence: TGTGCCAGCTCACCACCAGGGCAAGAGACCCAGTACTTC. The V gene is TRBV18, the J gene TRBJ2-5; D is uncertain. Germline CDR1 is KGHSH and CDR2 is LQKENI. The V and J ends lost 0 bases and 2 bases respectively, with 4 bases between them. The CDR3 is made up of 13 amino acids.